The 28 T cell receptor beta chains below come from one sample, sequenced in a study of CD8 T cells in ankylosing spondylitis. MiXCR, run by TCRdb on the 5' RACE reads, gives a single entry per CDR3 protein. The table lists a few hundred thousand distinct CDR3 sequences, roughly 20% of them singletons, with 3.5% in the top ten. What was sequenced was blood, either unsorted or a sorted T cell fraction (not recorded which). The receptors derive from a female donor with ankylosing spondylitis or in good health (not recorded which).

This clonotype showed up many times. The V call is TRBV20-1, the J call TRBJ2-7; weak D call: TRBD2 (5 bases). The CDR3 length is 15 residues. Germline V gene lookup returns CDR1 DFQATT and CDR2 SNEGSKA (reference sequence). The V gene lost 1 base and the J gene lost 4 bases, with 17 bases spanning the gap. The CDR3: CSARVPTSGQYEQYF. In DNA form, the CDR3 reads TGCAGTGCTAGAGTTCCAACTAGTGGGCAGTACGAGCAGTACTTC.

This clonotype was seen ten or more times. This chain connects TRBV20-1 to TRBJ2-2, with D perhaps matching TRBD2 (5 bases). Germline-derived CDR1 and CDR2 are DFQATT and SNEGSKA (reference sequence). Trimming removed 3 bases at V and 1 base at J, with 9 bases between. CDR3 length equals 14 residues. CDR3 bases: TGCAGTGCTAGGGGTCGGGGGAACACCGGGGAGCTGTTTTTT. Amino acids: CSARGRGNTGELFF.

This clonotype was detected only a few times. V gene TRBV12-3 or TRBV12-4 combines with J gene TRBJ2-7; D perhaps matches TRBD2 (5 bases). The V end was cut by 3 bases, the J end by 4 bases, with 10 bases between. This CDR3 has 13 amino acids. The CDR3 region is CASSFSAYYEQYF. The CDR3 DNA reads TGTGCCAGCAGTTTTAGCGCGTATTACGAGCAGTACTTC.

This rearrangement joins TRBV6-1 to TRBJ2-7; 8 bases fit TRBD1. CDR1 and CDR2 (germline): MNHNS, SASEGT. The CDR3 runs 13 residues. With 7 bases clipped from V and 4 bases from J, the junction kept 6 bases outside the gene matches. CDR3 bases: TGTGCCAGCACTCGACAGGGGTATTACGAGCAGTACTTC. Translation gives CASTRQGYYEQYF.

In this sample, this clonotype turned up a few times. The chain carries TRBV5-6 and TRBJ1-5; no clear D gene. Germline V gene data show CDR1 as SGHDT and CDR2 as YYEEEE. This CDR3 is built from 13 residues. Deletions cut 1 base from V and 5 bases from J, with 7 bases between. The CDR3 sequence: CASSLRWDQPQHF. CDR3 DNA: TGTGCCAGCAGCTTGCGGTGGGATCAGCCCCAGCATTTT. Full variable domain (rest looked up from reference TRBV5-6 and TRBJ1-5): DAGVTQSPTHLIKTRGQQVTLRCSPKSGHDTVSWYQQALGQGPQFIFQYYEEEERQRGNFPDRFSGHQFPNYSSELNVNALLLGDSALYLCASSLRWDQPQHFGDGTRLSIL.

The chain is built from TRBV25-1 and TRBJ1-4; maybe TRBD1 (5 bases). The germline V gene has CDR1 MGHDK and CDR2 SYGVNS. V was clipped by 4 bases and J by 4 bases, with 10 bases between them. This CDR3 has 14 residues. The chain's CDR3 is CASSADTFNEKLFF. Here the CDR3 DNA reads TGTGCCAGCAGTGCGGACACCTTTAATGAAAAACTGTTTTTT.

The genes are TRBV6-1 and TRBJ1-2; no definite D call. CDR3 length: 12 residues. V was trimmed by 4 bases and J by 3 bases, leaving 6 bases between them. Germline CDR1 reads MNHNS; CDR2 reads SASEGT. CDR3 amino acids: CASSAGDYGYTF. Here the CDR3 DNA reads TGTGCCAGCAGTGCCGGGGACTATGGCTACACCTTC.

This sequence joins TRBV29-1 and TRBJ2-7; 11 bases map to TRBD1. The CDR3 is made up of 12 amino acids. J was trimmed by 6 bases and V by 7 bases; bases with no gene match: 5. From germline, CDR1 is SQVTM and CDR2 ANQGSEA. This chain's CDR3 is CSADRGRGEQYF. CDR3 in DNA: TGCAGCGCGGACAGGGGGCGCGGCGAGCAGTACTTC.

V and J are TRBV4-3 and TRBJ2-1; TRBD2 agrees at 13 bases. V shed 3 bases and J 9 bases; nucleotides not matched to a gene: 8. The germline V gene has CDR1 LGHNA and CDR2 YSLEER. The CDR3 runs 16 residues. The DNA of the CDR3 is TGCGCCAGCAGCCAGAGACTAGCGGGAGGTGGCGGTGAGCAGTTCTTC. Translating gives CASSQRLAGGGGEQFF.

There are a few counts of this clonotype. This chain uses TRBV6-6 with TRBJ2-7; 7 nucleotides match TRBD1. CDR1 and CDR2 (germline): MNHNY, SVGAGI (reference sequence). V was pared by 8 bases and J by 3 bases, with 10 bases of the junction left unmatched. This CDR3 has 14 residues. CDR3: CASLDRHSIYEQYF. The CDR3 nucleotides read TGTGCCAGCCTGGACAGGCATTCTATCTACGAGCAGTACTTC.

The chain employs TRBV6-1 and TRBJ1-6; D is uncertain. Germline loops: CDR1 MNHNS, CDR2 SASEGT. Trimming removed 6 bases at V and 9 bases at J, with 15 bases between. The CDR3 is 14 amino acids. CDR3 residues: CASSLDAGISPLHF. In DNA form, the CDR3 reads TGTGCCAGCAGCCTGGATGCGGGGATTTCACCCCTCCACTTT.

The chain links TRBV7-9 to TRBJ2-1, with D possibly TRBD2 on 7 matching bases. Trimming shortened V by 5 bases and J by 12 bases, and 17 bases separated the two germline ends. CDR1 is SEHNR and CDR2 is FQNEAQ in the germline V gene (reference sequence). The CDR3 consists of 13 residues. CDR3 protein: CASSHDWRGGQFF. CDR3 coding DNA: TGTGCCAGCAGCCATGACTGGAGGGGGGGGCAGTTCTTC.

This clonotype was found a few times. The CDR3 region has the DNA TGCAGTGCTAGCGGTGGTGTCGGCTACACCTTC. Its translation: CSASGGVGYTF. The chain joins TRBV20-1 to TRBJ1-2, with D unresolved. The V gene lost 3 bases and the J gene lost 8 bases, with 10 bases spanning the gap. There are 11 residues in the CDR3. In germline, CDR1 is DFQATT, CDR2 SNEGSKA (reference sequence).

This clonotype was counted at least ten times. The chain carries TRBV5-5 and TRBJ2-1, with no clear D. Trimming left V 0 bases short and J 8 bases short, with 12 bases between. The CDR3 totals 14 residues. Looked up from germline, CDR1 is SGHKS and CDR2 is YYEKEE (reference sequence). The DNA of the CDR3 is TGTGCCAGCAGCTTGGCTAGAGGTGTCGATGAGCAGTTCTTC. Translation: CASSLARGVDEQFF.

The chain combines TRBV6-1 with TRBJ2-3; no clear D gene. The CDR3 spans 14 residues. Germline values: CDR1 MNHNS, CDR2 SASEGT. V was trimmed by 6 bases and J by 2 bases, leaving 12 bases between them. Written as DNA, the CDR3 is TGTGCCAGCAGGCAGTTCCTTTACACAGATACGCAGTATTTT. This sequence encodes CASRQFLYTDTQYF.

Note on this clonotype: The junction does not match germline at one end; this may be a read error. The chain carries TRBV12-3 or TRBV12-4 and TRBJ1-6; possibly TRBD1 for D (5 bases). The CDR3 consists of 17 residues. As DNA, the CDR3 is TGTGCCAGCAGTTTGGGGCCCCAAAGCTCCTATAATTCACCCCTCCTCTTT. Residues: CASSLGPQSSYNSPLLF.

This clonotype was observed many times. The CDR3 coding sequence is TGTGCCATCAGGGGACAGGGGGCGAGCACTGAAGCTTTCTTT. Translated, it gives CAIRGQGASTEAFF. The J gene is TRBJ1-1, the V gene TRBV10-3, with 12 bases fitting TRBD1. Germline CDR1 and CDR2: ENHRY and SYGVKD. V shed 6 bases and J 4 bases; nucleotides not matched to a gene: 3. CDR3 size: 14 residues.

The V and J genes are TRBV28 and TRBJ1-4; D ambiguous. Germline lookup yields CDR1 MDHEN and CDR2 SYDVKM. The V gene lost 6 bases and the J gene lost 8 bases, with 16 bases spanning the gap. The CDR3 spans 14 residues. CDR3 region: CASRPKGGIEKLFF. CDR3 nucleotide sequence: TGTGCCAGCAGACCGAAGGGCGGTATCGAAAAACTGTTTTTT.

This clonotype was seen only once. The genes are TRBV18 and TRBJ2-1; 7 positions match TRBD2. Germline CDR1 KGHSH, CDR2 LQKENI. V lost 3 bases, J lost 8 bases, and 7 bases stayed unmatched. This CDR3 is 14 amino acids long. The CDR3 here is CASSPGTAGDEQFF. The DNA of the CDR3 is TGTGCCAGCTCACCGGGGACCGCGGGAGATGAGCAGTTCTTC.

J is TRBJ1-1 and V is TRBV12-3 or TRBV12-4; tentatively, D is TRBD1 (5 bases). The CDR3 length is 13 residues. V lost 10 bases and J lost 1, with 13 bases in between. The CDR3: CAIGTAKNTEAFF. CDR3 in DNA: TGTGCCATTGGGACCGCCAAGAACACTGAAGCTTTCTTT.

This clonotype has only a few counts. The V call is TRBV27, the J call TRBJ2-2; the D call may be TRBD1 or TRBD2 (5 bases each). Germline V gene data show CDR1 as MNHEY and CDR2 as SMNVEV (reference sequence). V gave up 6 bases and J gave up 4 bases, with 15 bases separating them. This CDR3 is 15 amino acids long. As DNA, the CDR3 is TGTGCCAGCAGACGGGACCCCGCGGGCACCGGGGAGCTGTTTTTT. Translating it yields CASRRDPAGTGELFF.

This clonotype was counted only a few times. This chain joins TRBV7-2 and TRBJ2-1; 7 bases match TRBD1. Germline CDR1 and CDR2: SGHTA and FQGNSA. This CDR3 spans 16 amino acids. J lost 5 bases, V lost 6 bases, and 13 bases had no gene match. The CDR3: CASRRTPGGSNNEQFF. As DNA, the CDR3 is TGTGCCAGCAGACGAACCCCAGGGGGAAGTAACAATGAGCAGTTCTTC.

The chain employs TRBV12-3 or TRBV12-4 and TRBJ1-1; no reliable D call. Trimming pared 9 bases from V and 3 bases from J, leaving 5 bases between. The CDR3 is made up of 10 amino acids. CDR3: CASRDTEAFF. In DNA, the CDR3 is TGTGCCAGTAGGGACACTGAAGCTTTCTTT.

There are many counts of this clonotype. V and J are TRBV7-8 and TRBJ1-2; D unresolved. Germline-derived CDR1 and CDR2 are SGHVS and FQNEAQ. Trimming cost V 2 bases and J 5 bases, with 6 bases left between them. This CDR3 has 12 amino acids. In DNA form, the CDR3 reads TGTGCCAGCAGCTTACAACAGTATGGCTACACCTTC. The encoded protein is CASSLQQYGYTF.

This clonotype has ten or more counts. The rearrangement uses TRBV11-2 and TRBJ2-3; D not certain. The CDR3 loop spans 13 amino acids. CDR1 is SGHAT, CDR2 FQNNGV, per germline. V gave up 5 bases and J gave up 6 bases, with 12 bases separating them. CDR3 DNA sequence: TGTGCCAGCAGCGTAATCCGCCGGGATACGCAGTATTTT. Translation: CASSVIRRDTQYF.

In its sample, this clonotype was seen once. The chain links TRBV6-2 or TRBV6-3 to TRBJ2-2; no clear D. V was trimmed by 2 bases and J by 7 bases, leaving 5 bases between them. The germline V gene has CDR1 MNHEY and CDR2 SVGEGT. This CDR3 region has 12 residues. The CDR3 DNA sequence: TGTGCCAGCAGTTACGGGCTCGGGGAGCTGTTTTTT. It encodes CASSYGLGELFF.

This clonotype was detected a few times. The CDR3 DNA reads TGTGCCAGCAGTTGGAGCGGGAGGGTAACAGATACGCAGTATTTT. This codes for CASSWSGRVTDTQYF. The chain carries TRBV6-2 or TRBV6-3 and TRBJ2-3; 10 nucleotides match TRBD2. V lost 4 bases to trimming and J lost 3 bases; unmatched junction nucleotides: 4. The CDR3 loop spans 15 amino acids. Germline-derived CDR1 and CDR2 are MNHEY and SVGEGT.

This clonotype has more than one count but fewer than ten. The rearrangement links TRBV12-3 or TRBV12-4 to TRBJ2-7, with D possibly TRBD1 on 6 matching bases. Trimming pared 7 bases from V and 3 bases from J, leaving 16 bases between. CDR3 length equals 14 residues. The CDR3 here is CASTLNRAGYEQYF. CDR3 coding DNA: TGTGCCAGCACCCTTAACAGGGCTGGCTACGAGCAGTACTTC.